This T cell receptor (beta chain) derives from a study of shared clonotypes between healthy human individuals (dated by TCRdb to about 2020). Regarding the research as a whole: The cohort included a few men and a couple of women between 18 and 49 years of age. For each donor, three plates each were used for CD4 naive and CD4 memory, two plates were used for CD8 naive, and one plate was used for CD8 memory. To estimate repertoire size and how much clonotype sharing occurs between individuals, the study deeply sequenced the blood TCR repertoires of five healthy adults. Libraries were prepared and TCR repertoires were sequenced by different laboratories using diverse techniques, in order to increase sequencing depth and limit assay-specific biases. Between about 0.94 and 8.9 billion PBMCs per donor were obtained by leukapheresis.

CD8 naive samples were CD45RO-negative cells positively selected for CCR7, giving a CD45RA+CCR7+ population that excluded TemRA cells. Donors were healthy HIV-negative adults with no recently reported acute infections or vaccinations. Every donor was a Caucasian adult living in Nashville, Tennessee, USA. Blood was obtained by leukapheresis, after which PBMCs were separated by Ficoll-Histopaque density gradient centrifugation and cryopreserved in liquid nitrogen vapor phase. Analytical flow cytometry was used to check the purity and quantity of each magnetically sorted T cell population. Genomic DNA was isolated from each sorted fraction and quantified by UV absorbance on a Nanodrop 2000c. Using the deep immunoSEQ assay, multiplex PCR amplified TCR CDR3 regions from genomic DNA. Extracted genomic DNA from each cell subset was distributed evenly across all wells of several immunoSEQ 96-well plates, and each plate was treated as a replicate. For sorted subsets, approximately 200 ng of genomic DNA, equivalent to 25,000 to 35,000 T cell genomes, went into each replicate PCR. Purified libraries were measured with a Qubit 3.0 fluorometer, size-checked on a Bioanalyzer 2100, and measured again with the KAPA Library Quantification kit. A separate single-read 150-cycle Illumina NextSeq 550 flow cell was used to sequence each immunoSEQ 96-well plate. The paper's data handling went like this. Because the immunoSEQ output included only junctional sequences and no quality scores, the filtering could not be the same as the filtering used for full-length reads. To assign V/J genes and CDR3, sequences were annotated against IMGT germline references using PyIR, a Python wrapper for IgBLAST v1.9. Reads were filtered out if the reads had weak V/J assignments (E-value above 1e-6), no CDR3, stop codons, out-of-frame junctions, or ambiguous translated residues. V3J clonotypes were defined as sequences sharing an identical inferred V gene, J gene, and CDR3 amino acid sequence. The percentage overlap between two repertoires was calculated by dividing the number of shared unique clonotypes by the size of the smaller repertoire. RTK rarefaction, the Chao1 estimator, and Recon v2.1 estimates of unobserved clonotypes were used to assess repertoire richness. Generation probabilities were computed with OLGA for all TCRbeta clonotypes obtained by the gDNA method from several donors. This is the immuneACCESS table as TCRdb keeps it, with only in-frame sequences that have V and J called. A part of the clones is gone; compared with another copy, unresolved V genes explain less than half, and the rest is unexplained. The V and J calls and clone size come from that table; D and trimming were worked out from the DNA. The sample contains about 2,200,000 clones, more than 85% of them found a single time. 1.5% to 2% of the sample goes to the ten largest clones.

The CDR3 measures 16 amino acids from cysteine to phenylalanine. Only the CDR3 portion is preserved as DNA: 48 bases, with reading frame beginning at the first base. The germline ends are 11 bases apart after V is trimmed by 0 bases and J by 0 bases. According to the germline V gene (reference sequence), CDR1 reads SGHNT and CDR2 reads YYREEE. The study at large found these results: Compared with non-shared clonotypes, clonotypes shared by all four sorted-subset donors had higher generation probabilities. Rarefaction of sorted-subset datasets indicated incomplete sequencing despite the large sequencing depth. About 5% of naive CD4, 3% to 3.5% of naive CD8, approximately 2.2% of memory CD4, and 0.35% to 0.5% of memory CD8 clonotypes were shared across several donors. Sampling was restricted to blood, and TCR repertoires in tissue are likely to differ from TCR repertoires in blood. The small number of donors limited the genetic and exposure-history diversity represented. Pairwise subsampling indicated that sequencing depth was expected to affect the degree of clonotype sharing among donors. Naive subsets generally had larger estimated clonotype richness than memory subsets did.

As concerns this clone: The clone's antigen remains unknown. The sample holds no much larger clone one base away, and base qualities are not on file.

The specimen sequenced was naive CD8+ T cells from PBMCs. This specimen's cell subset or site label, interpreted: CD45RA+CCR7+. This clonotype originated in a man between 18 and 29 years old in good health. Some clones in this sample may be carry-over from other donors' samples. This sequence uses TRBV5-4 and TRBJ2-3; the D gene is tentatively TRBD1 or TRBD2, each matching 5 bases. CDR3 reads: CASSLDGALSTDTQYF. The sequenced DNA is TGTGCCAGCAGCTTGGACGGGGCATTAAGCACAGATACGCAGTATTTT.